This is a list of T cell receptor beta chains from one sample in a study of blood T cell repertoires in COVID-19. Profiled with immunoSEQ multiplex PCR; TCRdb holds only in-frame clones, not every one. The data show a few hundred thousand clones, about 88% seen once. The specimen sequenced was PBMCs or T cells enriched from blood (not recorded which). Receptors originate from a woman in her 50s who had recovered from COVID-19. The CDR3 runs from the conserved cysteine through the conserved F or W. A D gene is named only where the DNA matches it firmly.

v_gene,j_gene,d_gene,CDR3aa
TRBV4-2,TRBJ2-7,.,CASSQDNLYEQYF
TRBV5-4,TRBJ2-3,TRBD2,CASSMTSGAADTQYF
TRBV19,TRBJ1-5,.,CASSIDRAAPGQHF
TRBV4-3,TRBJ2-3,TRBD2,CASSQLAESTDTQYF
TRBV5-1,TRBJ1-3,.,CASSLPGQGNTIYF
TRBV4-1,TRBJ1-2,.,CASSQDQRKDGYTF
TRBV7-2,TRBJ2-1,TRBD2,CASSSDKLAGGAYNEQFF
TRBV6-5,TRBJ1-2,.,CASSTDRTFYGYTF
TRBV4-2,TRBJ2-5,.,CASSRGEGRETQYF
TRBV7-2,TRBJ2-5,.,CASSSVRGETQYF
TRBV30,TRBJ1-2,.,CAWSDTGNYGYTF
TRBV28,TRBJ1-5,.,CASRLEQGRGNQPQHF
TRBV5-1,TRBJ1-1,TRBD1,CASSSGQQFNTEAFF
TRBV28,TRBJ2-7,TRBD1,CASSASGGSVLQYF
TRBV28,TRBJ1-2,TRBD1,CASSLPRQGGGYTF
TRBV20-1,TRBJ2-5,.,CSASRQQQETQYF
TRBV28,TRBJ2-3,.,CASSLLGPSSGSTDTQYF
TRBV14,TRBJ2-1,TRBD2,CASSLSGSLDEQFF
TRBV7-3,TRBJ1-1,.,CASSARVGAIVEAFF
TRBV7-3,TRBJ2-3,TRBD1,CASSSGQGDTQYF
TRBV18,TRBJ2-1,.,CASSLLDEQFF
TRBV4-2,TRBJ1-5,TRBD1,CASSMDRGNQPQHF
TRBV19,TRBJ1-1,.,CASSFGTRNTEAFF
TRBV7-2,TRBJ2-7,TRBD2,CASSPGTSRYEQYF
TRBV7-2,TRBJ2-1,TRBD2,CASRGLTSGRSFEQFF
TRBV11-3,TRBJ2-3,.,CASSPGRATDTQYF
TRBV25-1,TRBJ1-4,TRBD1,CASRGQAREKLFF
TRBV2,TRBJ1-1,TRBD1,CASSKGQSLMVEAFF